The 17 T cell receptor beta chains below were found in one sample sequenced in a study of low-dose radiotherapy and immunotherapy resistance in tumors. Both TCRalpha and TCRbeta chains were reverse transcribed with V-gene-specific primers. Both a constant-region primer and a V-primer adapter served to amplify TCRs across 15 to 20 PCR cycles. From the reads, TCRdb called clonotypes with MiXCR, one entry per CDR3 protein. The sample contains about 84,000 distinct CDR3 sequences, less than 20% of which appear only once. Time point noted: after trial treatment. Treatment of the sample: LDRT plus nivolumab, ipilimumab, low-dose cyclophosphamide and aspirin (RACIN trial). Sequenced material: PBMCs, taken after low-dose radiotherapy plus immunotherapy. The source of these receptors is a male donor with prostate cancer.

This clonotype was counted between two and nine times. Since a far larger clone is one base different, this is likely a read error. This rearrangement joins TRBV29-1 to TRBJ2-1, with D possibly being TRBD1 or TRBD2 (5 bases each). The CDR3 is 12 amino acids. CDR1 and CDR2 (germline): SQVTM, ANQGSEA. Trimming took 3 bases from V and 10 from J, leaving 13 bases between them. The CDR3 loop reads CSVDGSGREQFF. The CDR3 nucleotides read TGCAGCGTTGATGGGTCGGGGCGCGAGCAGTTCTTC.

This chain joins TRBV28 and TRBJ2-7, with D perhaps assigned TRBD1 or TRBD2 (6 bases each). The V and J ends lost 7 bases and 7 bases respectively, with 20 bases between them. Germline V gene sequence: CDR1 MDHEN, CDR2 SYDVKM. The CDR3 runs to 14 residues. In DNA form, the CDR3 reads TGTGCCAGCACCCTAGATTCGGGGGCGGGGGAGCAGTACTTC. This gives the protein CASTLDSGAGEQYF.

The rearrangement joins TRBV29-1 to TRBJ2-1, with unresolved D. Looked up from germline, CDR1 is SQVTM and CDR2 is ANQGSEA. V was shortened by 2 bases and J by 7 bases, with 15 bases between the two germline ends. This CDR3 is built from 14 residues. CDR3 region: CSVEIPGYSNEQFF. DNA of the CDR3: TGCAGCGTTGAAATCCCCGGCTATTCGAATGAGCAGTTCTTC.

Ten or more counts support this clonotype. V usage is TRBV28 and J usage is TRBJ2-7; maybe TRBD1 (6 bases). Per the germline V gene, CDR1 is MDHEN and CDR2 is SYDVKM. This CDR3 is 12 amino acids long. Trimming removed 6 bases from V and 9 bases from J, with 15 bases in between. CDR3 loop: CASSPQGIGQYF. The CDR3 nucleotides are TGTGCCAGCAGCCCACAGGGAATAGGGCAGTACTTC.

The rearrangement links TRBV23-1 to TRBJ2-7; 15 bases are shared with TRBD2. TRBV23-1 is annotated as an ORF whose role is uncertain. The length of the CDR3 is 17 residues. Trimming at V came to 2 bases and at J to 0 bases, leaving 2 bases not matched to a gene. The chain's CDR3 is CASSQGLAGGSSYEQYF. The CDR3 DNA reads as TGCGCCAGCAGTCAAGGACTAGCGGGAGGGAGCTCCTACGAGCAGTACTTC.

This clonotype was found many times. The rearrangement joins TRBV19 to TRBJ2-1; 13 nucleotides align to TRBD2. The CDR3 is made up of 16 amino acids. V lost 4 bases to trimming and J lost 9 bases; unmatched junction nucleotides: 9. The germline gives CDR1 LNHDA, CDR2 SQIVND (reference sequence). Here the CDR3 reads CASSTTGLAGVREQFF. The CDR3 DNA sequence: TGTGCCAGTAGTACAACCGGACTAGCGGGAGTACGTGAGCAGTTCTTC.

This clonotype was seen ten or more times. V gene TRBV2 combines with J gene TRBJ2-3; tentative D call: TRBD2 (5 bases). The length of the CDR3 is 14 residues. The germline V gene encodes CDR1 SNHLY and CDR2 FYNNEI. Trimming took off 9 bases at V and 0 bases at J, with 13 bases between the two ends. For the CDR3, the DNA is TGTGCCAGTTACCCAGCGGATAGCACAGATACGCAGTATTTT. Its protein is CASYPADSTDTQYF.

This clonotype was seen at least ten times. This chain connects TRBV29-1 to TRBJ1-5; no clear D gene. Trimming took off 0 bases at V and 5 bases at J, with 14 bases between the two ends. Germline V gene lookup returns CDR1 SQVTM and CDR2 ANQGSEA. The CDR3 covers 15 residues. As DNA, the CDR3 is TGCAGCGTTGAAGAGGACCCATTTTATTATCAGCCCCAGCATTTT. Its protein product is CSVEEDPFYYQPQHF.

This clonotype was observed many times. The genes are TRBV20-1 and TRBJ1-4; 7 positions match TRBD1. With 1 base clipped from V and 7 bases from J, the junction kept 3 bases outside the gene matches. The germline gives CDR1 DFQATT, CDR2 SNEGSKA (reference sequence). This CDR3 spans 13 amino acids. In nucleotides, the CDR3 is TGCAGTGCTAGAGGCCAGGGGGGTGAAAAACTGTTTTTT. Translating gives CSARGQGGEKLFF.

The chain couples TRBV5-1 to TRBJ2-1, with D possibly matching TRBD2 (6 bases). The germline V and J ends were trimmed by 4 bases and 9 bases, with 23 bases remaining between them. The germline V gene encodes CDR1 SGHRS and CDR2 YFSETQ. CDR3 length equals 16 residues. CDR3 sequence reads: CASSPGLVSGHGEQFF. Here the CDR3 DNA reads TGCGCCAGCAGCCCGGGCTTAGTTAGCGGCCACGGTGAGCAGTTCTTC. The full variable domain, in which reference TRBV5-1 and TRBJ2-1 provide the parts outside the CDR3, is KAGVTQTPRYLIKTRGQQVTLSCSPISGHRSVSWYQQTPGQGLQFLFEYFSETQRNKGNFPGRFSGRQFSNSRSEMNVSTLELGDSALYLCASSPGLVSGHGEQFFGPGTRLTVL.

This clonotype came up many times. This chain connects TRBV11-2 to TRBJ1-3; a weak D match, TRBD1 (6 bases). CDR1 and CDR2 (germline): SGHAT, FQNNGV. The CDR3 sequence is 16 residues long. The V end was cut by 5 bases, the J end by 0 bases, with 14 bases between. CDR3 in amino acids: CASSILTGVSGNTIYF. The CDR3 bases are TGTGCCAGCAGCATCTTGACAGGCGTCTCTGGAAACACCATATATTTT.

In this sample, this clonotype turned up many times. The chain carries TRBV3-1 and TRBJ2-1, with D possibly TRBD2 on 5 matching bases. Trimming took 4 bases from V and 6 from J, leaving 22 bases between them. CDR3 length: 17 residues. CDR1 is LGHDT, CDR2 YNNKEL, per germline (reference sequence). The CDR3 reads CASSLLERNNPSNEQFF. In nucleotides, the CDR3 is TGTGCCAGCAGCCTCCTTGAGCGGAACAACCCTTCCAATGAGCAGTTCTTC.

This clonotype was seen at least ten times. This rearrangement joins TRBV10-3 to TRBJ2-7; D is ambiguous. The V end was cut by 3 bases, the J end by 1 base, with 4 bases between. Germline CDR1 ENHRY, CDR2 SYGVKD. The CDR3 consists of 12 residues. CDR3 nucleotides: TGTGCCATCAGTGACCAGTCCTACGAGCAGTACTTC. Residues: CAISDQSYEQYF.

This clonotype was seen repeatedly, ten times or more. This chain joins TRBV9 and TRBJ2-3; D is possibly TRBD2 (5 bases). Germline V lookup: CDR1 SGDLS, CDR2 YYNGEE. This CDR3 is built from 16 residues. V lost 2 bases and J 1 base, leaving 14 bases between the germline ends. Here the CDR3 reads CASSVDYATGTDTQYF. DNA of the CDR3: TGTGCCAGCAGCGTCGACTACGCGACCGGCACAGATACGCAGTATTTT.

This clonotype came up many times. V gene TRBV12-3 or TRBV12-4 combines with J gene TRBJ2-1; TRBD1 is a possible D gene (6 bases). The germline V and J ends were trimmed by 2 bases and 6 bases, with 8 bases remaining between them. This CDR3 spans 13 amino acids. CDR3 amino acids: CASSLSRGNEQFF. The CDR3 region has the DNA TGTGCCAGCAGTTTAAGCAGGGGCAATGAGCAGTTCTTC.

This clonotype was counted ten times or more. The gene calls are TRBV6-1 and TRBJ1-1; 10 bases agree with TRBD1. Germline lookup yields CDR1 MNHNS and CDR2 SASEGT. This CDR3 comprises 14 residues. J lost 3 bases, V lost 6 bases, and 4 bases had no gene match. The CDR3 protein is CASRMTGGYTEAFF. The CDR3 DNA reads TGTGCCAGCAGAATGACAGGGGGCTACACTGAAGCTTTCTTT.

Turning to this clonotype: A read error is the likely source, as a far larger clone sits one nucleotide away. This chain uses TRBV4-2 with TRBJ2-1; D is unclear. Germline V lookup: CDR1 LGHNA, CDR2 YNFKEQ. V lost 3 bases to trimming and J lost 13 bases, with 16 bases between them. This CDR3 is 13 amino acids long. The CDR3 DNA follows: TGTGCCAGCAGCCAGGGCAATCAAGAGACCCAGTTCTTC. It encodes CASSQGNQETQFF.